The TCR beta chain described here comes from a study of human T cells and chemical hapten exposure. Findings and caveats of the study: Expanded TCRs created a significantly greater count of big CDR3 similarity clusters than controls did.

Germline lookup yields CDR1 SEHNR and CDR2 FQNEAQ (reference sequence). Trimming left V 5 bases short and J 0 bases short, with 11 bases between. This CDR3 is built from 14 residues. The time point was: pre-sensitization, week 0. The treatment was: therapeutic diphenylcyclopropenone sensitization with weekly scalp DPC. The authors' total RNA extraction used unfractionated whole blood. Donors, patients with alopecia ranging from 18 to 70 years old and judged suitable for DPC, provided samples. TCRdb independently ran MiXCR on the RACE reads; one entry per CDR3 protein. Here the sample spans about 35,000 distinct CDR3 sequences, approximately 12% being singletons. This clonotype was seen repeatedly, ten times or more. Its target is unknown.

The sequence derives from a woman in her thirties or forties with alopecia areata. Some clones in this sample may be carry-over from other donors' samples. The rearrangement uses TRBV7-9 and TRBJ2-7; D is unresolved. The specimen was whole blood, collected in connection with sensitization to the hapten diphenylcyclopropenone (DPC). The CDR3 is CASSPRIDSYEQYF. The CDR3 nucleotides are TGTGCCAGCAGCCCCCGGATTGACTCCTACGAGCAGTACTTC.